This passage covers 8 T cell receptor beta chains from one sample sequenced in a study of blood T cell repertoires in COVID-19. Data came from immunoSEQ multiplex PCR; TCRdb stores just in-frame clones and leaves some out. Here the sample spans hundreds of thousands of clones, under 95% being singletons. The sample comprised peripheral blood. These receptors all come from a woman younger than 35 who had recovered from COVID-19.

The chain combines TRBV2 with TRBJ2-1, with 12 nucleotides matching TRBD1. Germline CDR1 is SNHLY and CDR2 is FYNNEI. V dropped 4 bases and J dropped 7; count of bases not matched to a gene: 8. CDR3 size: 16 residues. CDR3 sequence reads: CASSVSWDRGQNEQFF. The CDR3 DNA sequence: TGTGCCAGCAGTGTGTCTTGGGACAGGGGGCAGAATGAGCAGTTCTTC.

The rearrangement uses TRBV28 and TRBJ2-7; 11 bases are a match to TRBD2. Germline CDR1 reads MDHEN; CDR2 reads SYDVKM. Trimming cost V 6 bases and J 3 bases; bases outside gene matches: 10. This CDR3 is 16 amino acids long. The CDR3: CASSPPRLAGNYEQYV. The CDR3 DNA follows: TGTGCCAGCAGCCCACCTCGACTAGCGGGAAACTACGAGCAGTACGTC.

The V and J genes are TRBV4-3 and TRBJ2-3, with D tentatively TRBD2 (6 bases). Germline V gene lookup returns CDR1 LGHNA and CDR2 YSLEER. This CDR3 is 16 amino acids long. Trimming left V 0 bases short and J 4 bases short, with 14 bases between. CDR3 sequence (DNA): TGCGCCAGCAGCCAAGATCCCACGGGAGTACCAGATACGCAGTATTTT. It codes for CASSQDPTGVPDTQYF.

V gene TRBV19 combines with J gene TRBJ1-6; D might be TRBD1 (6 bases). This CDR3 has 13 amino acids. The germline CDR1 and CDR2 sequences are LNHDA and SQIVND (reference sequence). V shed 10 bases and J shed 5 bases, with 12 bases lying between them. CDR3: CATRDTDNSPLHF. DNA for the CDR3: TGTGCCACTCGGGACACTGATAATTCACCCCTCCACTTT.

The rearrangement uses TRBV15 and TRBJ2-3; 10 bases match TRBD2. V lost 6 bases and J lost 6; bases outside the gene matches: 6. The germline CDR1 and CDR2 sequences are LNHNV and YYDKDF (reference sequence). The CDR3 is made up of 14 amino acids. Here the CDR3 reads CATSPLAGADTQYF. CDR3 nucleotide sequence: TGTGCCACCAGTCCGCTAGCGGGAGCGGATACGCAGTATTTT.

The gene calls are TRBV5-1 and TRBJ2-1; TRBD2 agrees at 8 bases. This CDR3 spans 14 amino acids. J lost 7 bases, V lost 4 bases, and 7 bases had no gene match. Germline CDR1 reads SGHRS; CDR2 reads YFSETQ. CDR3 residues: CASSGTGGPNEQFF. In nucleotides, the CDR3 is TGCGCCAGCAGCGGGACGGGAGGGCCAAATGAGCAGTTCTTC.

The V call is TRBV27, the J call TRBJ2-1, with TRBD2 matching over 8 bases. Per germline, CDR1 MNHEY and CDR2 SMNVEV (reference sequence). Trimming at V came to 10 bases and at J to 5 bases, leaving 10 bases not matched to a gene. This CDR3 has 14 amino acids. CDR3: CAISSGLANNEQFF. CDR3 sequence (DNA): TGTGCCATCTCCTCAGGACTAGCTAACAATGAGCAGTTCTTC.

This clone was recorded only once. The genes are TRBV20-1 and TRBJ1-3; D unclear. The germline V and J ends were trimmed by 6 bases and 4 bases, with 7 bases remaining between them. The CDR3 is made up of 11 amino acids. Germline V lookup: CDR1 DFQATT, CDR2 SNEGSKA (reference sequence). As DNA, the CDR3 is TGCAGTGCCCAGACAGGAAACACCATATATTTT. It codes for CSAQTGNTIYF.